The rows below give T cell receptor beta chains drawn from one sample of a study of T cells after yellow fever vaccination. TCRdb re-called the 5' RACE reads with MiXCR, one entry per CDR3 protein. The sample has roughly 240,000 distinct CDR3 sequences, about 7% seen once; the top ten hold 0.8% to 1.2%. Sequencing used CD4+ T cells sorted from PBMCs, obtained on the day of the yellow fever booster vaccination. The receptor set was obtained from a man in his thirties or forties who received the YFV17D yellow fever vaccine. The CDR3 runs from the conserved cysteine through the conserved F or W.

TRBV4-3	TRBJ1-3	CASSLDSGNTIYF
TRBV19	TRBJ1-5	CASSIRVNQPQHF
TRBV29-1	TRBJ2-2	CSVEMAGRGATGELFF
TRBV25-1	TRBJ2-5	CASSELASGGQETQYF
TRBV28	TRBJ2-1	CASSTVKQQFF
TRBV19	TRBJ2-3	CASSIDPPSSTFTDTQYF
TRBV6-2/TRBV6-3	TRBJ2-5	CASSWGLGTGETQYF
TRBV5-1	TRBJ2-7	CASKTSGNLNEQYF
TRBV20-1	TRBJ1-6	CSASGPGNSPLHF
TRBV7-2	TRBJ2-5	CASTLRGYPETQYF
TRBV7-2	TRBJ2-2	CASSSDSLSGELFF
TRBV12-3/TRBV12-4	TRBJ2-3	CASSRRQSLYTDTQYF
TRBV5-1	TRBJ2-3	CASSLTPTDTQYF
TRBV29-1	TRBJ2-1	CSVMNVVGQGYNEQFF